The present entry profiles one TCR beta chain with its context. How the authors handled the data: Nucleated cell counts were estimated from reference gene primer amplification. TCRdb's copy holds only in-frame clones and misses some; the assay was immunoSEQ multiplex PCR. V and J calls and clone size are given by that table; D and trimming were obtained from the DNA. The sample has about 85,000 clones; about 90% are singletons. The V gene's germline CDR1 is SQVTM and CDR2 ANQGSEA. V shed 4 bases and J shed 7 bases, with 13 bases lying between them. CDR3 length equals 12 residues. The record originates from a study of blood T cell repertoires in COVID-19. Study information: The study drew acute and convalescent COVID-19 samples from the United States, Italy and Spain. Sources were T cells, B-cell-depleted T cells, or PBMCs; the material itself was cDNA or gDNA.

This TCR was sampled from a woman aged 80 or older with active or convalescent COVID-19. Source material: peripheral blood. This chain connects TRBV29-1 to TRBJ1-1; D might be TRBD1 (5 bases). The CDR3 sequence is CSVAQGPFEAFF. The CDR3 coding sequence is TGCAGCGTTGCTCAGGGTCCCTTTGAAGCTTTCTTT.